This paragraph reports one TCR beta chain. Antigen specificity is unknown. These data originate in a study of shared clonotypes between healthy human individuals. Study-wide points: The generation probabilities recorded for non-shared clonotypes fell below those of clonotypes shared by all four donors.

The donors, all of them Caucasian adults, lived in Nashville, Tennessee. TCRdb's table, derived via immunoSEQ multiplex PCR, lists solely in-frame clones and lacks some. This sample carries 2 million to 2.5 million clones, 80% to 95% of them seen once, and the ten largest clones take 0.39%. Sample: naive CD4+ T cells from PBMCs. The subset is: CD45RA+ positively selected. This clonotype originated in a man younger than 35 in good health. Some clones in this sample may be carry-over from other donors' samples.

The CDR3, as DNA: TGTGCCAGCAGGCAACCCCCGGGACGGACCACCTACGAGCAGTACTTC. As protein: CASRQPPGRTTYEQYF. The J gene is TRBJ2-7, the V gene TRBV28; either TRBD1 or TRBD2 may supply D (5 bases each). Deletions cut 6 bases from V and 2 bases from J, with 20 bases between. The length of the CDR3 is 16 residues. From germline, CDR1 is MDHEN and CDR2 SYDVKM. Variable domain in full (rest from reference TRBV28 and TRBJ2-7): DVKVTQSSRYLVKRTGEKVFLECVQDMDHENMFWYRQDPGLGLRLIYFSYDVKMKEKGDIPEGYSVSREKKERFSLILESASTNQTSMYLCASRQPPGRTTYEQYFGPGTRLTVT.